Listed below are T cell receptor beta chains from one sample, sequenced in a study of siplizumab effects on memory and regulatory T cells. Assay: immunoSEQ multiplex PCR; the TCRdb copy retains only in-frame clones and omits some. The top ten hold approximately 15% of the sample, which has 6,000 or so clones, around 34% seen once. Their antigens are not known. The sequencing input was CFSE-low (dividing) CD8+ T cells sorted from an allogeneic mixed lymphocyte reaction. Every receptor here comes from a human donor in good health; the cells came from an allogeneic mixed lymphocyte reaction. CDR3s include the opening cysteine and the closing phenylalanine or tryptophan. D genes are given only for firm matches. Where a row states a size, it is once, few, many or the class of an expanded clone; other rows omit it.

V	D	size	J	CDR3	DNA
TRBV27	TRBD2	few	TRBJ2-1	CASSLFPGGNNEQFF	TGTGCCAGCAGTTTATTTCCGGGAGGGAACAATGAGCAGTTCTTC
TRBV28	TRBD2	medium-sized	TRBJ2-7	CASSFGLADQYF	TGTGCCAGCAGTTTCGGACTAGCGGATCAGTACTTC
TRBV27	TRBD2	few	TRBJ2-7	CASSLTSGRFNEQYF	TGTGCCAGCAGCCTGACTAGCGGGAGGTTCAACGAGCAGTACTTC
TRBV7-6	NA	NA	TRBJ1-5	CASSLEIDGSPQHF	TGTGCCAGCAGCTTAGAAATCGATGGATCGCCCCAGCATTTT
TRBV4-1	TRBD2	few	TRBJ2-7	CASSQDPSGGAYEQYF	TGCGCCAGCAGCCAAGATCCCTCGGGAGGGGCGTACGAGCAGTACTTC
TRBV7-6	NA	NA	TRBJ2-7	CASTPGALSYEQYF	TGTGCCAGCACTCCGGGGGCCCTCTCCTACGAGCAGTACTTC
TRBV25-1	NA	NA	TRBJ2-7	CASSEWGLAYEQYF	TGTGCCAGCAGTGAATGGGGGTTGGCCTACGAGCAGTACTTC
TRBV5-4	TRBD2	few	TRBJ2-3	CASSLGLAPDTQYF	TGTGCCAGCAGCTTGGGACTAGCCCCAGATACGCAGTATTTT
TRBV27	TRBD2	medium-sized	TRBJ2-2	CASMLAGAGELFF	TGTGCCAGCATGCTAGCGGGAGCCGGGGAGCTGTTTTTT
TRBV5-5	NA	few	TRBJ2-7	CASGALVEQYF	TGTGCCAGCGGGGCTCTGGTCGAGCAGTACTTC
TRBV15	TRBD1	NA	TRBJ1-1	CATSRGQGGLNTEAFF	TGTGCCACCAGCAGGGGACAGGGGGGCTTGAACACTGAAGCTTTCTTT
TRBV13	NA	medium-sized	TRBJ1-1	CASSPRAEAFF	TGTGCCAGCAGCCCCCGTGCTGAAGCTTTCTTT
TRBV28	TRBD2	few	TRBJ2-3	CASSSVAGGPDDTPSTDTQYF	TGTGCCAGCAGTTCTGTAGCGGGAGGGCCGGATGACACGCCTAGCACAGATACGCAGTATTTT
TRBV30	NA	medium-sized	TRBJ2-2	CAWSVFFTGELFF	TGTGCCTGGAGTGTCTTTTTCACCGGGGAGCTGTTTTTT
TRBV27	NA	NA	TRBJ1-1	CASPELQGTEAFF	TGTGCCAGTCCCGAACTGCAGGGGACTGAAGCTTTCTTT
TRBV6-1	NA	NA	TRBJ2-7	CASSEDTLGRGAYEQYF	TGTGCCAGCAGTGAAGATACATTGGGCAGGGGGGCGTACGAGCAGTACTTC
TRBV6-5	NA	NA	TRBJ2-7	CASSYNDEQYF	TGTGCCAGCAGTTACAACGACGAGCAGTACTTC
TRBV11-2	TRBD1	NA	TRBJ2-7	CASSLVTGTGIYEQYF	TGTGCCAGCAGCTTAGTTACCGGGACAGGGATCTACGAGCAGTACTTC
TRBV7-3	TRBD2	NA	TRBJ2-1	CASSPTSGSFDEQFF	TGTGCCAGCAGCCCGACTAGCGGGAGTTTCGATGAGCAGTTCTTC
TRBV7-7	NA	NA	TRBJ2-6	CASSSSHMPQSRANVLTF	TGTGCCAGCAGCTCTAGTCATATGCCACAAAGTCGGGCCAACGTCCTGACTTTC
TRBV5-6	NA	medium-sized	TRBJ2-7	CASSYDSYEQYF	TGTGCCAGCAGTTACGACAGTTACGAGCAGTACTTC
TRBV5-1	TRBD2	medium-sized	TRBJ2-7	CASSSQIAGLTYEQYF	TGCGCCAGCAGCTCTCAAATAGCGGGACTAACCTACGAGCAGTACTTC
TRBV7-9	NA	NA	TRBJ2-5	CASSLMQGVETQYF	TGTGCCAGCAGCCTCATGCAGGGCGTAGAGACCCAGTACTTC
TRBV11-2	NA	few	TRBJ2-1	CASSLDLNEQFF	TGTGCCAGCAGCTTAGATCTAAACGAGCAGTTCTTC
TRBV6-5	TRBD1	few	TRBJ2-7	CASSYTTGSYEQYF	TGTGCCAGCAGTTACACGACAGGGTCCTACGAGCAGTACTTC
TRBV7-3	NA	NA	TRBJ2-7	CASSLEFGSNPYEQYF	TGTGCCAGCAGCTTAGAGTTTGGGTCCAACCCCTACGAGCAGTACTTC
TRBV9	TRBD2	NA	TRBJ2-7	CASSERTSIHEQYF	TGTGCCAGCAGCGAAAGGACTAGCATCCACGAGCAGTACTTC
TRBV28	NA	medium-sized	TRBJ1-5	CASSLYAGANQPQHF	TGTGCCAGCAGTTTGTACGCGGGGGCCAATCAGCCCCAGCATTTT
TRBV6-9	NA	NA	TRBJ2-7	CASHEGSLHEQYF	TGTGCCAGCCATGAAGGGAGTCTCCACGAGCAGTACTTC
TRBV6-5	TRBD2	NA	TRBJ2-7	CASSVSGRASYEQYF	TGTGCCAGCAGTGTGAGCGGGAGGGCCTCCTACGAGCAGTACTTC
TRBV15	TRBD1	NA	TRBJ2-2	CATSKLQGEKTGELFF	TGTGCCACCAGCAAATTACAGGGGGAAAAGACCGGGGAGCTGTTTTTT
TRBV7-9	NA	NA	TRBJ2-3	CASSSSLDTQYF	TGTGCCAGCAGCAGTAGTTTGGATACGCAGTATTTT
TRBV5-4	TRBD2	NA	TRBJ2-7	CASSQGVLAAYEQYF	TGTGCCAGCAGTCAAGGTGTACTAGCGGCTTACGAGCAGTACTTC
TRBV7-6	NA	medium-sized	TRBJ2-1	CASSSPGNEQFF	TGTGCCAGCAGCTCACCGGGCAATGAGCAGTTCTTC
TRBV5-6	TRBD2	few	TRBJ2-1	CASRLLADEQFF	TGTGCCAGCAGACTACTAGCGGATGAGCAGTTCTTC
TRBV28	NA	NA	TRBJ1-1	CASSFLRNTEAFF	TGTGCCAGCAGTTTTTTACGGAACACTGAAGCTTTCTTT
TRBV27	NA	few	TRBJ2-3	CASSLLASVTDTQYF	TGTGCCAGCAGTTTATTGGCTAGCGTAACAGATACGCAGTATTTT
TRBV27	TRBD1	medium-sized	TRBJ1-2	CASSLGTGGFYGYTF	TGTGCCAGCAGTTTAGGGACAGGGGGATTTTATGGCTACACCTTC
TRBV13	NA	NA	TRBJ1-2	CASSLDRANYGYTF	TGTGCCAGCAGCTTAGACAGGGCCAACTATGGCTACACCTTC
TRBV29-1	NA	NA	TRBJ1-2	CSVIQADWGLDGYTF	TGCAGCGTGATCCAAGCCGATTGGGGTCTGGATGGCTACACCTTC
TRBV5-4	TRBD2	medium-sized	TRBJ2-3	CASSSGGRARDTQYF	TGTGCCAGCAGCTCGGGCGGGAGGGCCAGAGATACGCAGTATTTT
TRBV7-9	TRBD1	medium-sized	TRBJ1-2	CASSSTGDSYGYTF	TGTGCCAGCAGCTCCACAGGGGACAGCTATGGCTACACCTTC
TRBV4-1	TRBD2	few	TRBJ2-7	CASSLEASGSSYEQYF	TGCGCCAGCAGCCTGGAAGCTAGCGGGAGCTCCTACGAGCAGTACTTC
TRBV5-4	TRBD1	NA	TRBJ2-7	CASSTTGTGGYEQYF	TGTGCCAGCAGCACAACCGGGACAGGGGGCTACGAGCAGTACTTC
TRBV6-6	TRBD1	few	TRBJ2-2	CASSPTGALTGELFF	TGTGCCAGCAGCCCGACAGGGGCTTTGACCGGGGAGCTGTTTTTT